A single T cell receptor (beta chain) is shown here with its context. This clonotype was recorded a few times. What antigen it recognizes has not been identified. No quality values exist for individual bases; no much larger clone is one base distant. Ficoll-Paque density gradient centrifugation was used to isolate PBMCs. These data come from a study of T-cell memory formation after mild COVID-19 (dated by TCRdb to 2020 to 2022). Context from the whole study: TCR sequence clusters from the two donors were largely donor specific. T-cell clones expanding and contracting after mild COVID-19 in two donors were tracked by longitudinal TCRalpha and TCRbeta repertoire sequencing. The cohort comprised two young, previously healthy adult volunteers, one female and one male. Study-wide conclusions, independent of this receptor: Contracting CD4+ clones appeared mostly in the CM and EM memory subsets, whereas CD8+ clones were enriched in EMRA. The second-wave clones that peaked on day 37 were not confirmed to be SARS-CoV-2 specific. Some responding clones were detected in pre-infection memory, which suggested that pre-existing cross-reactive memory T cells had joined the SARS-CoV-2 response. The study included only a couple of mild cases, and larger cohorts that include severe cases with pre-infection samples were judged to be necessary. From day 15 to 85, contracting clones showed balanced CD4/CD8 phenotypes, whereas a second wave of clones that expanded from day 15 to 37 leaned towards CD4+.

V is shortened by 6 bases, J by 2 bases, and the region joining them spans 6 bases. CDR1 and CDR2, per the germline V gene, are SGHTA and FQGNSA. Measured from the cysteine to the phenylalanine, the CDR3 is 12 residues long. CDR3 DNA is the only sequence kept; it has 36 bases, read in frame from the first base. Sequencing relied on an Illumina NovaSeq 6000. TCRalpha and TCRbeta cDNA libraries were built by 5'RACE with constant-segment primers, adding sample barcodes and unique molecular identifiers. RNA was extracted from every sample with Trizol reagent. Libraries were amplified in two PCR steps, with a second sample barcode and Illumina TruSeq adapters added in the second step. Sequencing of libraries was performed on an Illumina NovaSeq with 2 x 150 bp paired-end reads. On the study's bioinformatics: Demultiplexing of reads and collapsing into UMI-guided consensus sequences were performed with migec v1.2.7. Using mixcr v2.1.11, the UMI consensuses were aligned to TRA and TRB V and J templates and assembled into clonotypes. A clonotype was counted as expanded or contracted only if both edgeR and NoisET called the change significant, with noise models trained on biological replicates. For edgeR calls, the cutoffs were a false discovery rate-adjusted p below 0.01 and a log2 fold-change threshold of 1. As an exploratory analysis of dynamics, max-normalized trajectories of the 1000 most abundant clonotypes were examined with PCA combined with hierarchical clustering. Each responding clone was given a CD4 or CD8 phenotype based on the CD4+ and CD8+ repertoires, which had been sequenced separately. Starting from the raw public reads, TCRdb applied fastp trimming at Q25, assembled clones with MiXCR and retained in-frame beta chains. All rows with the same CDR3 protein become a single entry with the most common DNA and genes. TCRdb's processing, not the authors' own work, is the source of the V and J calls. The sample yields fewer than 700,000 distinct CDR3 sequences; approximately 21% were counted once. The ten largest account for 7% to 9% of the sample.

Sequencing input: PBMCs or a T cell subset sorted from them (not recorded which). The rearranged chain carries TRBV7-2 and TRBJ2-3; the D gene cannot be resolved beyond TRBD1 or TRBD2, each matching 5 bases. The receptor was isolated from an adult woman who had mild COVID-19 (a few samples of this study predate the infection). The sample titles of this study are shuffled in the database, so cell type and time point are left out; the donor was told from shared clones. For the CDR3, the sequence is CASRGDTDTQYF. In nucleotides, the sequence is TGTGCCAGCAGGGGGGACACAGATACGCAGTATTTT.